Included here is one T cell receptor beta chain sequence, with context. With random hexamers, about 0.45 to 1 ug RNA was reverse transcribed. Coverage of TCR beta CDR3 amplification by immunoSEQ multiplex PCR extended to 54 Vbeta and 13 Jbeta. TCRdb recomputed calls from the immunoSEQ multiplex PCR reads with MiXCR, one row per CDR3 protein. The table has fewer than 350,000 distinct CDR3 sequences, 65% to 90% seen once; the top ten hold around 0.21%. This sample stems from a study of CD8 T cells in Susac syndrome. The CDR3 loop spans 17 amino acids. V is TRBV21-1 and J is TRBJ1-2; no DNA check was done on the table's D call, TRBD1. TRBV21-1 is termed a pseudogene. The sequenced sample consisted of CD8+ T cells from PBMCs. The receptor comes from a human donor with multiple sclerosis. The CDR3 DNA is TGTGCCAGCAGCAAAGGGGTCAGGGGGCTATCAGCTATGGGCTACACCTTC. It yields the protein CASSKGVRGLSAMGYTF.